This T cell receptor beta chain was profiled in a study of T cell repertoires in cytomegalovirus infection. Only a few counts were recorded for this clonotype. No antigen is known for it. TCRdb reanalysed the reads using MiXCR and keeps one entry per CDR3 protein. The data show about a million distinct CDR3 sequences, with approximately 31% seen just once and around 15% held by the top ten. The CDR3 covers 14 residues. V shed 1 base, J shed 2 bases, and the junction held 2 bases outside the gene matches. Germline V lookup: CDR1 SEHNR, CDR2 FQNEAQ (reference sequence). V usage is TRBV7-9 and J usage is TRBJ2-7; 7 nucleotides line up with TRBD1. The source is a human donor in good health (CMV status not recorded). Some clones in this sample may be carry-over from other donors' samples. The sample consisted of cultured CD8+ T cells from PBMCs, taken from culture after CMV antigen stimulation. The CDR3 sequence: CASSLGDSPYEQYV. The DNA of the CDR3 is TGTGCCAGCAGCTTAGGGGACAGTCCCTACGAGCAGTACGTC.